These 8 T cell receptor beta chains came from one sample sequenced in a study of T cells in Graves' hyperthyroidism and ophthalmopathy. Amplification of TCR beta CDR3 regions used RNA as the template. The HTBI primer set served for first-round RT-PCR of the TCR CDR3. TCRdb analysed the multiplex PCR reads with MiXCR anew, one entry per CDR3 protein. The sample holds a few hundred thousand distinct CDR3 sequences, approximately 14% seen once. The sequenced sample was blood. The receptors were gathered from a middle-aged woman with Graves' hyperthyroidism that later progressed to Graves' ophthalmopathy.

This clonotype was counted ten times or more. J is TRBJ2-1 and V is TRBV6-1; TRBD2 matches 12 bases. Germline CDR1 and CDR2: MNHNS and SASEGT. With 6 bases clipped from V and 8 bases from J, the junction kept 8 bases outside the gene matches. The CDR3 extends over 15 amino acids. The CDR3 loop reads CASSPTSGGMDEQFF. CDR3 bases: TGTGCCAGCAGCCCCACTAGCGGGGGGATGGATGAGCAGTTCTTC.

The chain carries TRBV2 and TRBJ2-1, with D tentatively TRBD1 (6 bases). The CDR3 length is 14 residues. Germline V gives CDR1 SNHLY, CDR2 FYNNEI. V lost 11 bases and J lost 0, with 14 bases in between. In nucleotides, the CDR3 is TGTGCCGGATCGGACAGACACTCCTACAATGAGCAGTTCTTC. It translates to CAGSDRHSYNEQFF.

The chain joins TRBV3-1 to TRBJ1-3; D is uncertain. Germline V gene data show CDR1 as LGHDT and CDR2 as YNNKEL (reference sequence). CDR3 length equals 12 residues. Trimming took 3 bases from V and 4 from J, leaving 4 bases between them. CDR3: CASSQRGNTIYF. DNA for the CDR3: TGTGCCAGCAGCCAGCGAGGAAACACCATATATTTT.

The rearrangement uses TRBV28 and TRBJ2-1; D tentatively reads TRBD1 or TRBD2 (5 bases each). V dropped 5 bases and J dropped 8 bases, with 16 bases sitting between them. This CDR3 has 14 amino acids. Germline values: CDR1 MDHEN, CDR2 SYDVKM. In nucleotides, the CDR3 is TGTGCCAGCAGTATTGGGGGTAGTGGAGATGAGCAGTTCTTC. This codes for CASSIGGSGDEQFF.

The chain carries TRBV27 and TRBJ2-1; the match to TRBD1 covers 8 bases. Looked up from germline, CDR1 is MNHEY and CDR2 is SMNVEV (reference sequence). V was pared by 5 bases and J by 8 bases, with 2 bases of the junction left unmatched. The CDR3 sequence is 12 residues long. The CDR3 reads CASSARGHEQFF. CDR3 bases: TGTGCCAGCAGTGCCAGGGGGCATGAGCAGTTCTTC.

This clonotype was seen many times. The chain uses TRBV19 and TRBJ1-1; D not certain. In germline, CDR1 is LNHDA, CDR2 SQIVND (reference sequence). Between the trimmed V and J ends, which lost 4 bases and 4 bases, there was a span of 19 bases. The CDR3 spans 16 residues. CDR3 bases: TGTGCCAGTAGTACGCAACTAGGTTCTCGGAGCACTGAAGCTTTCTTT. This sequence encodes CASSTQLGSRSTEAFF.

The rearrangement joins TRBV18 to TRBJ2-5; no definite D call. Germline CDR1 is KGHSH and CDR2 is LQKENI. The CDR3 contains 13 residues. The ends were cut back, 5 bases at V and 3 bases at J, with 10 bases in the middle. The CDR3 DNA reads TGTGCCAGCTCATCGGGCAGAAAAGAGACCCAGTACTTC. It encodes CASSSGRKETQYF.

This clonotype was counted at least ten times. The V call is TRBV2, the J call TRBJ1-2, with TRBD1 matching 8 bases. CDR1 and CDR2 from the germline V gene are SNHLY and FYNNEI. J gave up 2 bases and V 4 bases, and 0 bases lay outside the gene matches. There are 13 residues in the CDR3. The chain's CDR3 is CASSGTGNYGYTF. In DNA, the CDR3 is TGTGCCAGCAGTGGGACAGGGAACTATGGCTACACCTTC.